This is a list of T cell receptor beta chains from one sample in a study of CD8 T cells in ankylosing spondylitis. MiXCR, run by TCRdb on the 5' RACE reads, gives a single entry per CDR3 protein. The top ten clones hold 4.3% of a sample with some 200,000 distinct CDR3 sequences, roughly 20% of them seen once. Sequencing input: blood, either unsorted or a sorted T cell fraction (not recorded which). The source is a male donor under 30 with ankylosing spondylitis or in good health (not recorded which). CDR3s include the opening cysteine and the closing phenylalanine or tryptophan. A D gene is named only where the DNA matches it firmly. Clone size is shown for a subset of rows, as once, few, many or a class of expanded clone.

clone_size	v_call	d_call	j_call	cdr3_aa	cdr3_nt
many	TRBV20-1	.	TRBJ2-1	CSAREANGRSPQFF	TGCAGTGCTAGAGAAGCGAATGGCAGAAGTCCCCAGTTCTTC
many	TRBV12-3/TRBV12-4	TRBD1	TRBJ2-5	CASSPRDREETQYF	TGTGCCAGCAGTCCCCGGGACAGGGAAGAGACCCAGTACTTC
many	TRBV6-2/TRBV6-3	.	TRBJ2-6	CASKNPPGHDSGANVLTF	TGTGCCAGCAAGAATCCCCCCGGACACGACTCTGGGGCCAACGTCCTGACTTTC
many	TRBV27	TRBD2	TRBJ2-1	CASSLLSSGSISYNEQFF	TGTGCCAGCAGTTTATTGTCTAGCGGGAGTATATCCTACAATGAGCAGTTCTTC
many	TRBV24-1	TRBD1	TRBJ2-1	CATNMGQSNEQFF	TGTGCCACCAATATGGGACAGTCCAATGAGCAGTTCTTC
many	TRBV7-8	TRBD2	TRBJ2-1	CASSLGRAGVRYNEQFF	TGTGCCAGCAGCTTGGGGCGGGCGGGAGTCCGATACAATGAGCAGTTCTTC
many	TRBV19	.	TRBJ2-3	CASRSRGAQDTQYF	TGTGCCAGTAGAAGTCGGGGGGCGCAGGATACGCAGTATTTT
many	TRBV5-4	.	TRBJ2-3	CASSPNALTYTDTQYF	TGTGCCAGCAGCCCCAACGCCTTAACTTACACAGATACGCAGTATTTT
few	TRBV20-1	TRBD2	TRBJ2-3	CSAEPRGREADTQYF	TGCAGTGCCGAACCCCGAGGGAGGGAGGCAGATACGCAGTATTTT
.	TRBV12-3/TRBV12-4	.	TRBJ1-6	CASSAEGPNSPLHF	TGTGCCAGCAGCGCGGAGGGGCCCAATTCACCCCTCCACTTT
.	TRBV4-2	.	TRBJ1-1	CASSRGDPPGAEAFF	TGTGCCAGCAGCCGCGGGGACCCCCCCGGAGCTGAAGCTTTCTTT
many	TRBV4-3	.	TRBJ2-7	CASSQGLDEQYF	TGCGCCAGCAGCCAGGGGCTGGACGAGCAGTACTTC
.	TRBV4-3	.	TRBJ2-1	CASSQELYYNEQFF	TGCGCCAGCAGCCAAGAACTTTACTACAATGAGCAGTTCTTC
many	TRBV11-3	.	TRBJ2-2	CASSQFPLGGNTGELFF	TGTGCCAGCAGCCAATTCCCCCTGGGGGGGAACACCGGGGAGCTGTTTTTT
.	TRBV30	TRBD2	TRBJ2-1	CAWSSGRARDNEQFF	TGTGCCTGGAGTAGCGGGAGGGCTCGGGACAATGAGCAGTTCTTC
many	TRBV2	.	TRBJ2-5	CASSEGGQGSETQYF	TGTGCCAGCAGTGAAGGCGGGCAGGGGTCAGAGACCCAGTACTTC